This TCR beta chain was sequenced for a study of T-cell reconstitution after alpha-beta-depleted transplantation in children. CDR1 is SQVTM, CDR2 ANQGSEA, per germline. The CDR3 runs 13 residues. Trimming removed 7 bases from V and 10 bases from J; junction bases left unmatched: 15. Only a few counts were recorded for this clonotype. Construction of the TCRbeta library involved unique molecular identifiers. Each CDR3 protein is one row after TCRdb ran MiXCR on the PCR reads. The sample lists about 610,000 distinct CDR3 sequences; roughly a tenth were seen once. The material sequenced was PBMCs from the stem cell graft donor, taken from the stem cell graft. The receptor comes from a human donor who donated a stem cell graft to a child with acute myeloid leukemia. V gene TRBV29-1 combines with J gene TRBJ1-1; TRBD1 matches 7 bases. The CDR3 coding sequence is TGCAGCGCCCCCCCCGTGGCAGGGGGGGTAGCTTTCTTT. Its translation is CSAPPVAGGVAFF.